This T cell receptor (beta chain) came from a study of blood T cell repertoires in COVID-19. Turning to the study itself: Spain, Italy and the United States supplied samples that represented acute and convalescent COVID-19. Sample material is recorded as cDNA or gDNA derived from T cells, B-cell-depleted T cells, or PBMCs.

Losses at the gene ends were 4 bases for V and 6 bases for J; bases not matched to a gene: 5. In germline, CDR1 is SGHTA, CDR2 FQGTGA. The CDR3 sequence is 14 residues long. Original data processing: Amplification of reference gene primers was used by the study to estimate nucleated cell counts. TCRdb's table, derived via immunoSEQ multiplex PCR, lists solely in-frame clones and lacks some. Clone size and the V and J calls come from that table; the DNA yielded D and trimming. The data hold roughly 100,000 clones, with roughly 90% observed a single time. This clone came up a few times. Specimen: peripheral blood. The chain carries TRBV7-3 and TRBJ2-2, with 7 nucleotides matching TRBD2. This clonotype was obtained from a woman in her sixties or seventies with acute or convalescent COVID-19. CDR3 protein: CASSSGTTSGELFF. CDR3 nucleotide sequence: TGTGCCAGCAGCTCCGGGACTACCTCCGGGGAGCTGTTTTTT. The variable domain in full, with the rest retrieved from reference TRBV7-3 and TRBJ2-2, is GAGVSQTPSNKVTEKGKYVELRCDPISGHTALYWYRQSLGQGPEFLIYFQGTGAADDSGLPNDRFFAVRPEGSVSTLKIQRTERGDSAVYLCASSSGTTSGELFFGEGSRLTVL.